What follows is one T cell receptor (beta chain) and its context. The target of this receptor is not known. Base qualities are not recorded, but no much larger clone differs from it by a single base. The CDR3 starts with the cysteine, ends with the phenylalanine, and has 13 residues. Only the CDR3 DNA is retained, 39 bases long and in frame from the first base. For CDR1 and CDR2, the germline V gene lists MGHRA and YSYEKL. V sheds 3 bases and J sheds 8 bases, leaving 13 bases between their ends. These data are taken from a study of OX40 agonist ivuxolimab in advanced cancers. Context from the whole study: Ivuxolimab, which targeted the costimulatory receptor OX40 (CD134), was an agonistic, fully human IgG2 monoclonal antibody. Intravenous ivuxolimab was administered to patients every 2 weeks at six dose levels: 0.01, 0.1, 0.3, 1.5, 3 and 10 mg/kg. Of the 50 or so patients in dose escalation, some 20 had hepatocellular carcinoma, some 15 had melanoma, 9 had renal cell carcinoma and 9 had head and neck cancer. The dose-escalation cohort was about 86% male with a mean age of 60 years, ranging from roughly 23 to 79. Prior anti-PD-1, anti-PD-L1 or anti-CTLA-4 therapy was permitted, and less than 45% of dose-escalation patients had received checkpoint inhibitors. Partial responses occurred in three dose-escalation patients: two with cutaneous melanoma and one with hepatocellular carcinoma. Peripheral TCRbeta sequencing was intended to test whether TCR sequence diversity was altered and clonal T-cell expansion was caused by ivuxolimab. The paper describes the monotherapy dose-escalation part (N of about 47 patients) of the phase I trial of ivuxolimab.

Summary of the overall study and its limitations: After ivuxolimab, expanded clones were on average more numerous among CD8+ T cells than among CD4+ T cells. Low levels of normalized T-cell clonal expansion were also seen in some nonresponding patients. At doses of 0.1 to 3.0 mg/kg, clonal expansion of both CD4+ and CD8+ T cells in blood was seen between baseline and week 6. In partial responders in the 0.1-3.0 mg/kg groups, normalized peripheral clonal expansion was found to be among the lowest, especially among CD8+ T cells. Antigen specificity was not determined for the clonally expanded peripheral T cells.

The trial excluded patients who had a history of autoimmune disease or were on systemic immunosuppression. Peripheral blood for TCR sequencing was collected from all dose cohorts at baseline, on cycle 4 day 1, and on cycle 7 day 1. Samples were obtained from an open-label, multicenter, first-in-human phase I dose-escalation trial of ivuxolimab. Adults with locally advanced or metastatic melanoma, renal cell, hepatocellular, or head and neck squamous cell carcinoma were enrolled in the trial. Before TCR sequencing, CD4+ T cells and CD8+ T cells were sorted from peripheral blood as separate populations. For sequencing of the TCRbeta CDR3 region, genomic DNA was extracted from the sorted cells. TCRbeta CDR3 regions were sequenced using the immunoSEQ Assay. TCRdb provides this immuneACCESS table in a form limited to in-frame rearrangements. Some clones are lacking; in checked studies, under half of them reflect an unresolved V gene, and why the rest are absent is not known. The sample records roughly 15,000 clones, 86% of which are singletons. The ten top clones hold less than 20% of the sample.

The receptor was derived from an adult with an advanced solid tumor such as melanoma, head and neck, liver or kidney cancer. The receptor chain draws on TRBV4-1 and TRBJ1-2; TRBD1 could be the D gene, as 5 bases match. Specimen: CD4+ or CD8+ T cells sorted from blood, collected in a trial of the OX40 agonist ivuxolimab. The CDR3 in this case is CASSHEGARGYTF. The bases read TGCGCCAGCAGCCATGAAGGGGCACGGGGCTACACCTTC.